This entry features one T cell receptor beta chain sequence. This entry comes from a study of blood T cell repertoires in COVID-19. On the study more broadly: Sites across the United States, Italy and Spain contributed samples from acute and convalescent COVID-19. In each case, the material was cDNA or gDNA derived from T cells, B-cell-depleted T cells, or PBMCs.

Across about two dozen US areas, participants ranged in age from 18 to 89 years. Recovered status applied to Cohort 3 donors who had two consecutive negative PCRs. It also applied to those with clearance or with symptom resolution. This CDR3 contains 16 residues. Germline V gene data show CDR1 as KGHSH and CDR2 as LQKENI. V shed 3 bases and J 5 bases; nucleotides not matched to a gene: 8. Repertoires were generated with immunoSEQ multiplex PCR, while TCRdb's copy carries only in-frame clones and drops some. This sample carries just over 350,000 clones, more than 85% of them seen once, and the ten largest clones take approximately 3%.

Sequencing was done on a sample of PBMCs or T cells enriched from blood (not recorded which). The receptor's source is a woman aged 25-40 years who had recovered from COVID-19. J is TRBJ1-4 and V is TRBV18; 8 nucleotides agree with TRBD1. The CDR3 sequence: CASSPGTGVWNEKLFF. DNA of the CDR3: TGTGCCAGCTCACCCGGGACAGGAGTTTGGAATGAAAAACTGTTTTTT.